The text below deals with one TCR beta chain. These data are taken from a study of blood T cell repertoires in COVID-19. Study overall: Some COVID-19 samples were acute and others convalescent; all came from the United States, Italy and Spain. PBMCs, B-cell-depleted T cells, or T cells provided the cDNA or gDNA that made up the material.

CDR1 and CDR2 (germline): LNHDA, SQIVND (reference sequence). CDR3 size: 15 residues. V lost 7 bases, J lost 4 bases, and 12 bases stayed unmatched. In the original analysis: Nucleated cell number was recorded as an estimate derived from reference gene primer amplification. Only in-frame clones appear in the TCRdb table, and some are missing; sequencing was by immunoSEQ multiplex PCR. V and J calls and clone size are those listed in that table; D and trimming were worked out from the DNA. The table lists about 210,000 clones, 83% of them singletons. The specimen sequenced was peripheral blood. This chain links TRBV19 with TRBJ1-1; 7 bases are a match to TRBD1. The receptor comes from a woman between 40 and 50 years old with active or convalescent COVID-19. The CDR3 sequence: CASNEDSAGGTEAFF. CDR3 DNA sequence: TGTGCCAGTAACGAGGATTCGGCAGGGGGCACTGAAGCTTTCTTT.